Presented here are 30 T cell receptor beta chains from one specimen sequenced in a study of T cells expressing NK-cell markers. From its re-call of the 5' RACE reads, TCRdb lists each CDR3 protein once, without DNA. Its listing shows about 450,000 distinct CDR3 sequences. Specimen: blood T cells: a sorted CD56 or NKG2C T cell subset, CD4+ or CD8+ T cells, or bulk PBMC T cells (not recorded which). The source of these receptors is a woman between 18 and 69 years old in good health.

This chain joins TRBV7-9 and TRBJ2-3. This CDR3 comprises 13 residues. Germline values: CDR1 SEHNR, CDR2 FQNEAQ (reference sequence). The CDR3 region is CASRFGVTDTQYF.

V and J are TRBV20-1 and TRBJ2-7; TCRdb's assignment of TRBD1 cannot be checked, as there is no DNA. The length of the CDR3 is 11 residues. Germline V gene sequence: CDR1 DFQATT, CDR2 SNEGSKA (reference sequence). CDR3 amino acids: CSASGNDEQYF.

The chain couples TRBV10-3 to TRBJ2-1; the TCRdb call, TRBD2, lacks DNA for checking. This CDR3 region has 17 residues. In germline, CDR1 is ENHRY, CDR2 SYGVKD. The CDR3 is CAISEDSGRAPYNEQFF.

CDR3 region: CSARRHSGRAVYEYDEQFF. The chain has TRBV20-1 and TRBJ2-1; TCRdb's assignment of TRBD2 cannot be checked, as there is no DNA. The CDR3 has 19 residues. CDR1 is DFQATT, CDR2 SNEGSKA, per germline (reference sequence).

This chain uses TRBV20-1 with TRBJ2-3; the D call of TRBD1 rests on TCRdb alone, since no DNA is present to check it. Germline loops: CDR1 DFQATT, CDR2 SNEGSKA (reference sequence). The CDR3 has 16 amino acids. The CDR3 loop is CSAIPLRGENVDTQYF.

This chain links TRBV18 with TRBJ2-1. The CDR3 is made up of 15 amino acids. Looked up from germline, CDR1 is KGHSH and CDR2 is LQKENI. CDR3 sequence: CASHGPISPYNEQFF.

The J gene is TRBJ1-1, the V gene TRBV6-5. Germline-derived CDR1 and CDR2 are MNHEY and SVGAGI. CDR3 size: 13 residues. CDR3 in amino acids: CASSYGAITEAFF.

J is TRBJ2-1 and V is TRBV12-3 or TRBV12-4; TCRdb calls TRBD2, which cannot be checked without DNA. The CDR3 covers 15 residues. The CDR3 here is CASSFDGALYNEQFF.

CDR3 loop: CASTGTGLTNVLTF. V gene TRBV5-1 combines with J gene TRBJ2-6; TCRdb picks TRBD1, but there is no DNA to check that call. Germline-derived CDR1 and CDR2 are SGHRS and YFSETQ. This CDR3 is 14 amino acids long.

J is TRBJ1-1 and V is TRBV18; the D call from TCRdb, TRBD1, cannot be confirmed without DNA. Germline loops: CDR1 KGHSH, CDR2 LQKENI. CDR3 length: 17 residues. The CDR3 reads CASSPGQGLKMNTEAFF.

V and J are TRBV5-6 and TRBJ1-1; lacking DNA, the TRBD1 call made by TCRdb goes unchecked. This CDR3 is 13 amino acids long. Germline CDR1 is SGHDT and CDR2 is YYEEEE. The CDR3 sequence: CASSRTGLTEAFF.

The rearrangement joins TRBV10-3 to TRBJ2-3; the D call of TRBD2 rests on TCRdb alone, since no DNA is present to check it. This CDR3 has 14 amino acids. In germline, CDR1 is ENHRY, CDR2 SYGVKD. The CDR3 reads CAISEGWEVDTQYF.

The V and J genes are TRBV19 and TRBJ2-3; TCRdb returns TRBD2, unconfirmable since there is no DNA. The CDR3 is 17 residues long. Germline V gene sequence: CDR1 LNHDA, CDR2 SQIVND (reference sequence). The CDR3 spells CASSIGSGGPVMDTQYF. The full variable domain, its missing parts supplied by reference TRBV19 and TRBJ2-3, is DGGITQSPKYLFRKEGQNVTLSCEQNLNHDAMYWYRQDPGQGLRLIYYSQIVNDFQKGDIAEGYSVSREKKESFPLTVTSAQKNPTAFYLCASSIGSGGPVMDTQYFGPGTRLTVL.

The V and J genes are TRBV21-1 and TRBJ2-3. TRBV21-1 counts as a pseudogene. This CDR3 spans 18 amino acids. This chain's CDR3 is CASSKEDPEHGHTDTQYF.

The genes are TRBV5-1 and TRBJ2-7; TCRdb proposes TRBD1, but this gene call is untestable without DNA. The germline V gene encodes CDR1 SGHRS and CDR2 YFSETQ. The CDR3 runs 13 residues. The CDR3 here is CASAGTLDNEQYF.

The chain recombines TRBV20-1 with TRBJ2-3; TCRdb's D call of TRBD1 is untestable without DNA. The V gene's germline CDR1 is DFQATT and CDR2 SNEGSKA (reference sequence). The CDR3 covers 17 residues. CDR3 protein: CSASRSGLTGSTDTQYF.

The rearrangement uses TRBV19 and TRBJ2-6. Germline assignment: CDR1 LNHDA and CDR2 SQIVND (reference sequence). This CDR3 comprises 15 residues. CDR3 in amino acids: CASRLQSGGANVLTF.

The J gene is TRBJ2-5, the V gene TRBV12-3 or TRBV12-4; the TCRdb D gene call, TRBD2, has no DNA to confirm it. The CDR3 runs to 14 residues. This chain's CDR3 is CASSPMRAGETQYF.

J is TRBJ1-1 and V is TRBV11-3; absent DNA, TCRdb's TRBD1 call cannot be checked. CDR1 is SGHNT, CDR2 YENEEA, per germline. This CDR3 region has 16 residues. The chain's CDR3 is CASSLGGRTGGTEAFF.

The CDR3 loop is CASRTRTGQGETQYF. The V and J genes are TRBV12-3 or TRBV12-4 and TRBJ2-5; TCRdb selects TRBD1, and the lack of DNA leaves this call unchecked. CDR3 length: 15 residues.

The chain combines TRBV11-1 with TRBJ2-7; TCRdb reports TRBD2, a call that lacks DNA to check it against. CDR1 is SGHAT and CDR2 is FQDESV in the germline V gene (reference sequence). This CDR3 region has 18 residues. Here the CDR3 reads CASSPSPGLAGGPTQQYF.

The V call is TRBV20-1, the J call TRBJ1-4; checking the TCRdb D call of TRBD1 is not possible without DNA. The V gene's germline CDR1 is DFQATT and CDR2 SNEGSKA (reference sequence). The CDR3 runs to 13 residues. This CDR3 reads CSALRGSGEKLFF.

This chain connects TRBV6-5 to TRBJ2-1; the TCRdb D gene call, TRBD2, has no DNA to confirm it. Germline assignment: CDR1 MNHEY and CDR2 SVGAGI. The CDR3 is 17 amino acids. The chain's CDR3 is CASSYSPGLAAYNEQFF.

This sequence joins TRBV12-3 or TRBV12-4 and TRBJ1-5; lacking DNA, the TRBD1 call made by TCRdb goes unchecked. CDR3 length equals 13 residues. This CDR3 is CASSPPGNQPQHF.

The chain is built from TRBV21-1 and TRBJ2-6; without DNA, the TCRdb call of TRBD1 cannot be checked. TRBV21-1 is tagged as a pseudogene. The CDR3 contains 14 residues. The CDR3 protein is CASKETAGANVLTF.

J is TRBJ1-5 and V is TRBV5-1; lacking DNA, the TRBD1 call made by TCRdb goes unchecked. Germline lookup yields CDR1 SGHRS and CDR2 YFSETQ. The CDR3 is made up of 16 amino acids. Here the CDR3 reads CASSHHDRGVNQPQHF.

This sequence joins TRBV6-2 or TRBV6-3 and TRBJ2-4; TCRdb's D call of TRBD2 is untestable without DNA. The germline V gene has CDR1 MNHEY and CDR2 SVGEGT. This CDR3 has 15 residues. The CDR3 sequence: CASTAEVAGVNIQYF.

The chain couples TRBV29-1 to TRBJ1-2; lacking DNA, the TRBD1 call made by TCRdb goes unchecked. The CDR3 is made up of 16 amino acids. From germline, CDR1 is SQVTM and CDR2 ANQGSEA. The CDR3: CSVEYPMTQGVYGYTF.

This chain joins TRBV5-4 and TRBJ2-3; TCRdb reports TRBD1, a call that lacks DNA to check it against. Germline V gene sequence: CDR1 SGHNT, CDR2 YYREEE (reference sequence). This CDR3 contains 15 residues. CDR3: CASSLGRGVTDTQYF.

The chain joins TRBV29-1 to TRBJ2-1; with no DNA, the TCRdb D assignment of TRBD2 cannot be verified. Germline V gene data show CDR1 as SQVTM and CDR2 as ANQGSEA. CDR3 length: 17 residues. CDR3 protein: CSVPGLARRGVYNEQFF.